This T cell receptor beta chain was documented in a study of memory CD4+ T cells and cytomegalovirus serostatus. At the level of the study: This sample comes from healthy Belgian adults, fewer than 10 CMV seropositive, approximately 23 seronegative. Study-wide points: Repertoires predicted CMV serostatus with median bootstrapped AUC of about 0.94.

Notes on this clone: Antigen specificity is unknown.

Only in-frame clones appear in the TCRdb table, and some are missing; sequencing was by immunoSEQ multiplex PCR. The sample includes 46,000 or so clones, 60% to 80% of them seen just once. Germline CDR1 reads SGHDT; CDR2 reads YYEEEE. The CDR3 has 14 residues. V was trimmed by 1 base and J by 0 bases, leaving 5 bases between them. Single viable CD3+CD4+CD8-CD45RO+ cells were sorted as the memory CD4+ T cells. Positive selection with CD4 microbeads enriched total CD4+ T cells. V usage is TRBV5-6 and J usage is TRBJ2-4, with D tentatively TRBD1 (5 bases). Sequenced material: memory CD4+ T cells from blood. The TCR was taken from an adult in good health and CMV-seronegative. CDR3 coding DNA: TGTGCCAGCAGCTTGAGGGGAGCCAAAAACATTCAGTACTTC. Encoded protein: CASSLRGAKNIQYF.